What follows are 20 T cell receptor beta chains derived from one specimen sequenced in a study of identical twins. Via MiXCR, TCRdb re-called the 5' RACE reads, giving one row per CDR3 protein. The repertoire consists of 1.5 million to 2 million distinct CDR3 sequences, with about 32% occurring once and the leading ten covering approximately 0.25%. Material for sequencing was cord blood. The receptors were gathered from a newborn girl in good health.

This clonotype has more than one count but fewer than ten. The chain employs TRBV6-6 and TRBJ2-3; TRBD2 agrees at 9 bases. The junction had 0 bases not matched to a gene; V was cut back by 1 base and J by 4 bases. This CDR3 is 14 amino acids long. Germline V lookup: CDR1 MNHNY, CDR2 SVGAGI (reference sequence). CDR3 region: CASSYWTSADTQYF. The CDR3 nucleotides are TGTGCCAGCAGTTACTGGACTAGCGCAGATACGCAGTATTTT.

This clonotype was recorded a few times. The chain employs TRBV12-3 or TRBV12-4 and TRBJ1-5; D gene uncertain. V lost 1 base and J lost 0, with 7 bases in between. The CDR3 has 15 residues. CDR3 sequence: CASSLEGISNQPQHF. The CDR3 nucleotides are TGTGCCAGCAGTTTAGAGGGTATTAGCAATCAGCCCCAGCATTTT.

This clonotype has a handful of counts. CDR3 nucleotide sequence: TGCAGCGTTGAAGGGGTGGACACGGGGTACCCATATGGCTACACCTTC. This translates into CSVEGVDTGYPYGYTF. The V and J genes are TRBV29-1 and TRBJ1-2, with D possibly being TRBD1 (5 bases). CDR1 is SQVTM, CDR2 ANQGSEA, per germline. The CDR3 is 16 amino acids. Between the trimmed V and J ends, which lost 1 base and 5 bases, there was a span of 20 bases.

This clonotype was seen many times. The chain couples TRBV28 to TRBJ2-1; 7 bases line up with TRBD2. V was clipped by 7 bases and J by 7 bases; unmatched bases: 1. Germline CDR1 MDHEN, CDR2 SYDVKM. CDR3 length: 11 amino acids. CDR3 nucleotides: TGTGCCAGCATCGGGGGGAATGAGCAGTTCTTC. Protein product: CASIGGNEQFF. Looking up the rest from reference TRBV28 and TRBJ2-1 gives the full variable domain: DVKVTQSSRYLVKRTGEKVFLECVQDMDHENMFWYRQDPGLGLRLIYFSYDVKMKEKGDIPEGYSVSREKKERFSLILESASTNQTSMYLCASIGGNEQFFGPGTRLTVL.

The count of this clonotype is one. This chain joins TRBV6-5 and TRBJ1-2, with a weak D call TRBD1 (5 bases). V lost 2 bases, J lost 7 bases, and 14 bases lay in between. The CDR3 runs 14 residues. Germline V CDR1 and CDR2: MNHEY, SVGAGI. For the CDR3, the DNA is TGTGCCAGCAGTTACGTCTGGGGGGACTGTGGCTACACCTTC. This codes for CASSYVWGDCGYTF.

The V and J genes are TRBV7-2 and TRBJ2-1; TRBD2 agrees at 10 bases. CDR1 SGHTA and CDR2 FQGNSA come from the germline V gene. The CDR3 extends over 16 amino acids. The junction had 7 bases not matched to a gene; V was cut back by 2 bases and J by 6 bases. The CDR3 sequence: CASSLKRGGQVNEQFF. The CDR3 nucleotides read TGTGCCAGCAGCTTAAAGCGGGGGGGCCAGGTCAATGAGCAGTTCTTC.

Notes on this clonotype: The junction departs from germline at one end; a sequencing error may be responsible. The gene calls are TRBV20-1 and TRBJ2-7; either TRBD1 or TRBD2 may fit D (5 bases each). Per the germline V gene, CDR1 is DFQATT and CDR2 is SNEGSKA (reference sequence). The CDR3 contains 12 residues. The CDR3 loop reads CSASGATYEQCF. The CDR3 coding sequence is TGCAGTGCTAGCGGGGCCACGTACGAGCAGTGCTTC.

The V call is TRBV20-1, the J call TRBJ2-5; 10 bases fit TRBD2. The germline V gene has CDR1 DFQATT and CDR2 SNEGSKA (reference sequence). J gave up 5 bases and V 0 bases, and 9 bases lay outside the gene matches. The CDR3 has 16 amino acids. The CDR3 DNA is TGCAGTGCTAGAGACCCTAGCGGGGGTTATGTGGAGACCCAGTACTTC. Translated, it gives CSARDPSGGYVETQYF.

V usage is TRBV7-2 and J usage is TRBJ2-7, with TRBD2 identical over 10 bases. Germline V gives CDR1 SGHTA, CDR2 FQGNSA. The CDR3 is made up of 15 amino acids. Germline trimming cut 4 bases from V and 3 bases from J; bases unmatched to any gene: 6. The CDR3 nucleotides read TGTGCCAGCAGCTCGCTAGCGGGAGTGGGCTACGAGCAGTACTTC. Translation: CASSSLAGVGYEQYF. Looking up the rest from reference TRBV7-2 and TRBJ2-7 gives the full variable domain: GAGVSQSPSNKVTEKGKDVELRCDPISGHTALYWYRQSLGQGLEFLIYFQGNSAPDKSGLPSDRFSAERTGGSVSTLTIQRTQQEDSAVYLCASSSLAGVGYEQYFGPGTRLTVT.

This clonotype was observed a single time. The gene calls are TRBV3-1 and TRBJ2-2; D is perhaps TRBD2 (5 bases). V was clipped by 1 base and J by 7 bases, with 16 bases between them. The CDR3 extends over 16 amino acids. From germline, CDR1 is LGHDT and CDR2 YNNKEL (reference sequence). The DNA for the CDR3 is TGTGCCAGCAGCCAAGCGCTTAGCTCCCGGGGCGGGGAGCTGTTTTTT. Translation gives CASSQALSSRGGELFF.

In this sample, this clonotype turned up a few times. The chain couples TRBV20-1 to TRBJ1-6, with TRBD1 as a possible D gene (6 bases). CDR1 is DFQATT and CDR2 is SNEGSKA in the germline V gene (reference sequence). The CDR3 is 15 residues long. Trimming cost V 8 bases and J 0 bases, with 14 bases left between them. The CDR3 DNA is TGCAGTACCCACAGGGCGAGCTCCTATAATTCACCCCTCCACTTT. Its protein product is CSTHRASSYNSPLHF.

This chain joins TRBV2 and TRBJ1-3; possible D gene TRBD1, 5 bases. Germline lookup yields CDR1 SNHLY and CDR2 FYNNEI. This CDR3 comprises 15 residues. The V gene lost 4 bases and the J gene lost 0 bases, with 10 bases spanning the gap. CDR3 protein: CASSADIHSGNTIYF. The CDR3 bases are TGTGCCAGCAGTGCGGACATCCACTCTGGAAACACCATATATTTT.

DNA of the CDR3: TGTGCCACAGGAACTAATGAAAAACTGTTTTTT. Amino acid sequence: CATGTNEKLFF. The chain recombines TRBV24-1 with TRBJ1-4; D not resolved. Germline values: CDR1 KGHDR, CDR2 SFDVKD. V dropped 10 bases and J dropped 1 base, with 3 bases sitting between them. The CDR3 totals 11 residues.

This clonotype has a handful of counts. The chain uses TRBV4-1 and TRBJ1-4; D gene uncertain. This CDR3 is 15 amino acids long. V lost 1 base, J lost 4 bases, and 10 bases lay in between. Germline CDR1 is MGHRA and CDR2 is YSYEKL. The CDR3: CASSQGTVFNEKLFF. As DNA, the CDR3 is TGCGCCAGCAGCCAAGGGACCGTTTTTAATGAAAAACTGTTTTTT.

This clonotype was found many times. This chain links TRBV11-2 with TRBJ2-7; D may be TRBD1 (5 bases). The CDR3 contains 15 residues. CDR1 is SGHAT and CDR2 is FQNNGV in the germline V gene. Trimming took 2 bases from V and 2 from J, leaving 13 bases between them. CDR3 DNA sequence: TGTGCCAGCAGCTTATTCCAGGTGGGGCCCTACGAGCAGTACTTC. Encoded protein: CASSLFQVGPYEQYF.

Note on this clonotype: One end of the junction varies from germline; a read error may be responsible. V gene TRBV20-1 combines with J gene TRBJ1-6; D is unresolved. The germline CDR1 and CDR2 sequences are DFQATT and SNEGSKA (reference sequence). The CDR3 runs to 18 residues. The CDR3 protein is CSARRSGTRSSYNSPPHF. CDR3 sequence (DNA): TGCAGTGCTAGACGGTCGGGTACTAGGAGCTCCTATAATTCACCCCCCCACTTT.

This clonotype was counted a few times. DNA for the CDR3: TGTGCCAGCAGCAAAGCCCTGCTTAGCCACGAGCAGTACTTC. Its protein is CASSKALLSHEQYF. The chain employs TRBV21-1 and TRBJ2-7. TRBV21-1 is listed as a pseudogene. CDR3 size: 14 residues.

The chain is built from TRBV19 and TRBJ1-1, with 9 bases that match TRBD1. CDR1 is LNHDA and CDR2 is SQIVND in the germline V gene (reference sequence). V trimming: 6 bases; J trimming: 1 base; junction bases outside the gene matches: 3. This CDR3 is 14 amino acids long. In nucleotides, the CDR3 is TGTGCCAGTAGGGCGACAGGGGGGAACACTGAAGCTTTCTTT. Amino acids: CASRATGGNTEAFF.

This clonotype has ten or more counts. The chain links TRBV20-1 to TRBJ2-5, with D unresolved. The CDR3 runs to 14 residues. With 0 bases removed from V and 1 base from J, the gap between germline ends came to 9 bases. CDR1 and CDR2 (germline): DFQATT, SNEGSKA (reference sequence). The CDR3 region is CSARELIRQETQYF. In nucleotides, the CDR3 is TGCAGTGCTAGAGAGTTGATTCGCCAAGAGACCCAGTACTTC.

The chain carries TRBV4-3 and TRBJ2-1; 9 nucleotides align to TRBD2. Germline CDR1 is LGHNA and CDR2 is YSLEER. V shed 1 base and J 0 bases; nucleotides not matched to a gene: 19. The CDR3 is made up of 22 amino acids. The CDR3 protein is CASSQVRHGAGGPSGSYNEQFF. CDR3 DNA sequence: TGCGCCAGCAGCCAAGTGCGACACGGAGCGGGAGGTCCCTCTGGCTCCTACAATGAGCAGTTCTTC.